The clone carrying this T cell receptor (beta chain) has more than one count but fewer than ten. The sample comes from a study of cytomegalovirus exposure and HLA in healthy donors. PCR was performed using 60 Vbeta and 13 Jbeta primers. Sequenced by immunoSEQ multiplex PCR; TCRdb stores in-frame clones only, minus some. There are 110,000 to 150,000 clones in the sample; around 10% occur only once, and 1.8% lies in the top ten. V was clipped by 0 bases and J by 9 bases; unmatched bases: 5. Per the germline V gene, CDR1 is SGDLS and CDR2 is YYNGEE. The CDR3 is 15 amino acids. Each donor was nominally healthy when sampled (though unrecorded immune exposures were likely).

This TCR was recovered from a male donor in good health and CMV-seronegative. V usage is TRBV9 and J usage is TRBJ2-1; 11 nucleotides align to TRBD1. The sample comprised PBMCs. The CDR3 region is CASSVAGTGGSEQFF. The CDR3 region has the DNA TGTGCCAGCAGCGTAGCCGGGACAGGGGGAAGTGAGCAGTTCTTC.